A single sample gave rise to the 24 T cell receptor beta chains below, sequenced in a study of CD8 T cells in Susac syndrome. The RNA, about 0.45 to 1 ug, was put through reverse transcription using random hexamers. TCRdb redid the calling of the immunoSEQ multiplex PCR reads with MiXCR, one entry per CDR3 protein. The sample lists roughly 160,000 distinct CDR3 sequences; approximately 95% were seen once. Material: CD4+ T cells from PBMCs. The receptor source for this set is a human donor with Susac syndrome.

This sequence joins TRBV30 and TRBJ1-5; weak D call: TRBD1 (5 bases). The CDR3 is made up of 13 amino acids. V was pared by 4 bases and J by 6 bases, with 13 bases between. CDR1 and CDR2 (germline): GTSNPN, SVGIG (reference sequence). CDR3 sequence (DNA): TGTGCCTGGAATGAGGGGAGAAGTCAGCCCCAGCATTTT. This encodes CAWNEGRSQPQHF.

The chain recombines TRBV7-2 with TRBJ2-2, with 9 bases identical to TRBD1. Unmatched junction bases numbered 6, after V lost 5 bases and J lost 5 bases. This CDR3 spans 15 amino acids. Germline V gene data show CDR1 as SGHTA and CDR2 as FQGNSA. The CDR3 sequence is CASSRGTGRTGELFF. The CDR3 coding sequence is TGTGCCAGCAGCAGAGGGACAGGGCGAACCGGGGAGCTGTTTTTT.

This clonotype was detected only once. This chain connects TRBV25-1 to TRBJ2-1, with D hard to call. Trimming took 3 bases from V and 0 from J, leaving 9 bases between them. This CDR3 is built from 15 residues. Germline values: CDR1 MGHDK, CDR2 SYGVNS. CDR3 coding DNA: TGTGCCAGCAGTGACCACACGAGCTCCTACAATGAGCAGTTCTTC. This gives the protein CASSDHTSSYNEQFF.

The chain combines TRBV27 with TRBJ2-2; no reliable D call. The CDR3 is made up of 12 amino acids. The V end lost 5 bases, the J end lost 6 bases, and 7 bases lay between the germline ends. Germline-derived CDR1 and CDR2 are MNHEY and SMNVEV (reference sequence). The CDR3 protein is CASSTTAGELFF. CDR3 DNA: TGTGCCAGCAGTACCACTGCCGGGGAGCTGTTTTTT.

The chain links TRBV29-1 to TRBJ2-2; 10 bases agree with TRBD2. V lost 6 bases and J lost 5; bases outside the gene matches: 6. CDR1 is SQVTM, CDR2 ANQGSEA, per germline. The CDR3 covers 14 residues. CDR3 DNA: TGCAGCGTCCAGCGGGAGGGAGGGACCGGGGAGCTGTTTTTT. It yields the protein CSVQREGGTGELFF.

This sequence joins TRBV12-3 or TRBV12-4 and TRBJ1-3, with D possibly TRBD1 on 5 matching bases. The V gene lost 5 bases and the J gene lost 0 bases, with 11 bases spanning the gap. The CDR3 covers 15 residues. The CDR3: CASSDTGLSGNTIYF. The CDR3 DNA reads as TGTGCCAGCAGTGACACAGGACTCTCTGGAAACACCATATATTTT.

This chain links TRBV21-1 with TRBJ2-7. TRBV21-1 is a listed pseudogene. This CDR3 has 14 amino acids. CDR3 nucleotide sequence: TGTGCCAGCAGCGCCACCAGGAGCTCCTACGAGCAGTACGTC. This codes for CASSATRSSYEQYV.

The chain uses TRBV29-1 and TRBJ2-5, with D perhaps matching TRBD1 (5 bases). The CDR3 is 12 amino acids. Germline loops: CDR1 SQVTM, CDR2 ANQGSEA. The V end was cut by 7 bases, the J end by 5 bases, with 14 bases between. The CDR3 nucleotides read TGCAGCGGCCGCCCAGGGCTGGAGACCCAGTACTTC. Translation gives CSGRPGLETQYF.

The gene calls are TRBV5-6 and TRBJ1-6; 8 nucleotides agree with TRBD1. V was pared by 4 bases and J by 6 bases, with 3 bases of the junction left unmatched. CDR1 and CDR2 from the germline V gene are SGHDT and YYEEEE. The CDR3 loop spans 14 amino acids. The DNA of the CDR3 is TGTGCCAGCAGCGCTGACAGGGGTAATTCACCCCTCCACTTT. Translating it yields CASSADRGNSPLHF. Using reference TRBV5-6 and TRBJ1-6 for the parts outside the CDR3, the full variable domain is DAGVTQSPTHLIKTRGQQVTLRCSPKSGHDTVSWYQQALGQGPQFIFQYYEEEERQRGNFPDRFSGHQFPNYSSELNVNALLLGDSALYLCASSADRGNSPLHFGNGTRLTVT.

The chain combines TRBV4-3 with TRBJ1-1; D is possibly TRBD1 (5 bases). V was trimmed by 1 base and J by 5 bases, leaving 17 bases between them. This CDR3 is 16 amino acids long. CDR1 is LGHNA, CDR2 YSLEER, per germline. The CDR3 protein is CASSQGGGTKVTEAFF. In nucleotides, the CDR3 is TGCGCCAGCAGCCAAGGGGGAGGGACGAAAGTAACTGAAGCTTTCTTT.

This clonotype was seen once. The V and J genes are TRBV29-1 and TRBJ2-4; a weak D match, TRBD1 (5 bases). The germline V gene encodes CDR1 SQVTM and CDR2 ANQGSEA. The CDR3 consists of 13 residues. The V and J ends lost 3 bases and 3 bases respectively, with 9 bases between them. CDR3: CSVDRVDKNIQYF. DNA for the CDR3: TGCAGCGTTGACAGGGTGGACAAAAACATTCAGTACTTC.

The chain couples TRBV20-1 to TRBJ2-1; TRBD2 aligns across 7 bases. The CDR3 totals 10 residues. The trim removed 5 bases at V and 14 bases at J, leaving 6 bases unmatched. Germline assignment: CDR1 DFQATT and CDR2 SNEGSKA (reference sequence). The CDR3 region is CSAGLVFEFF. The CDR3 nucleotides read TGCAGTGCTGGACTAGTTTTCGAGTTCTTC.

The V call is TRBV20-1, the J call TRBJ2-7; 9 positions match TRBD2. V was clipped by 6 bases and J by 0 bases; unmatched bases: 6. The germline V gene has CDR1 DFQATT and CDR2 SNEGSKA (reference sequence). This CDR3 comprises 14 residues. CDR3 DNA sequence: TGCAGTGCCGTAGCGGGAGCACGCTCCTACGAGCAGTACTTC. It yields the protein CSAVAGARSYEQYF.

For the CDR3, the DNA is TGTGCTAGTGGTTTGGTTCCCGAATGGGAGCGGTCTCACGAGCAGTACTTC. Encoded protein: CASGLVPEWERSHEQYF. The chain joins TRBV12-5 to TRBJ2-7; a weak D match, TRBD2 (5 bases). Germline V gene data show CDR1 as LGHNT and CDR2 as FRNRAP. The CDR3 spans 17 residues. Trimming stripped 0 bases from V and 5 bases from J, with 20 bases between.

The V and J genes are TRBV7-2 and TRBJ2-5; TRBD2 is a possible D gene (6 bases). This CDR3 contains 14 residues. V was cut by 1 base and J by 6 bases, with 12 bases left in between. Germline-derived CDR1 and CDR2 are SGHTA and FQGNSA. The CDR3 nucleotides are TGTGCCAGCAGCTTAGGGGGCGGGATGAAGACCCAGTACTTC. It translates to CASSLGGGMKTQYF.

The V and J genes are TRBV18 and TRBJ1-2, with TRBD1 matching over 7 bases. The CDR3 has 16 residues. Trimming at V came to 2 bases and at J to 4 bases, leaving 10 bases not matched to a gene. Germline lookup yields CDR1 KGHSH and CDR2 LQKENI. As DNA, the CDR3 is TGTGCCAGCTCACCAGGGACAGCCACATCTGGCTATGGCTACACCTTC. The encoded protein is CASSPGTATSGYGYTF.

This sequence joins TRBV24-1 and TRBJ1-2; weak D call: TRBD1 (5 bases). The V end was cut by 7 bases, the J end by 7 bases, with 12 bases between. This CDR3 is 12 amino acids long. Germline V gene sequence: CDR1 KGHDR, CDR2 SFDVKD. The CDR3 here is CATSAQGSGYTF. In nucleotides, the CDR3 is TGTGCCACCAGCGCGCAGGGAAGTGGCTACACCTTC.

The rearrangement links TRBV11-2 to TRBJ2-7, with TRBD2 matching over 9 bases. Trimming took 5 bases from V and 3 from J; bases not matched to a gene: 11. Germline assignment: CDR1 SGHAT and CDR2 FQNNGV. The CDR3 runs to 16 residues. CDR3 nucleotides: TGTGCCAGCAGCCACTCCCGCGGGAGGGAGGTCTACGAGCAGTACTTC. It yields the protein CASSHSRGREVYEQYF.

CDR3 loop: CASSRGLAGYYNEQFF. The CDR3, as DNA: TGTGCCAGCAGCCGGGGACTAGCGGGATACTACAATGAGCAGTTCTTC. The chain has TRBV28 and TRBJ2-1, with TRBD2 matching 13 bases. The trim removed 6 bases at V and 3 bases at J, leaving 5 bases unmatched. The CDR3 is 16 residues long. The V gene's germline CDR1 is MDHEN and CDR2 SYDVKM. The full variable domain, in which reference TRBV28 and TRBJ2-1 provide the parts outside the CDR3, is DVKVTQSSRYLVKRTGEKVFLECVQDMDHENMFWYRQDPGLGLRLIYFSYDVKMKEKGDIPEGYSVSREKKERFSLILESASTNQTSMYLCASSRGLAGYYNEQFFGPGTRLTVL.

The rearrangement joins TRBV4-2 to TRBJ2-5; either TRBD1 or TRBD2 may fit D (5 bases each). The CDR3 contains 15 residues. The germline V gene encodes CDR1 LGHNA and CDR2 YNFKEQ. Trimming stripped 5 bases from V and 4 bases from J, with 17 bases between. For the CDR3, the DNA is TGTGCCAGCAGCTTCGTCCTCGGGGCGGGAGAGACCCAGTACTTC. This gives the protein CASSFVLGAGETQYF.

The rearrangement links TRBV9 to TRBJ2-7; weak D call: TRBD1 (5 bases). Per the germline V gene, CDR1 is SGDLS and CDR2 is YYNGEE. The ends were cut back, 2 bases at V and 2 bases at J, with 11 bases in the middle. This CDR3 has 14 amino acids. The CDR3 reads CASSVDSTPYEQYF. DNA of the CDR3: TGTGCCAGCAGCGTCGACAGTACCCCCTACGAGCAGTACTTC. The variable domain in full, completed from reference TRBV9 and TRBJ2-7, reads DSGVTQTPKHLITATGQRVTLRCSPRSGDLSVYWYQQSLDQGLQFLIQYYNGEERAKGNILERFSAQQFPDLHSELNLSSLELGDSALYFCASSVDSTPYEQYFGPGTRLTVT.

The table lists this clonotype with a count of one. The gene calls are TRBV20-1 and TRBJ1-5; 8 bases fit TRBD1. Looked up from germline, CDR1 is DFQATT and CDR2 is SNEGSKA (reference sequence). The CDR3 has 13 amino acids. The junction had 5 bases not matched to a gene; V was cut back by 5 bases and J by 5 bases. The CDR3 DNA follows: TGCAGTGCTTCGGACAGGGTGGATCAGCCCCAGCATTTT. Its protein product is CSASDRVDQPQHF.

The chain uses TRBV14 and TRBJ2-3, with D hard to call. The V end was cut by 4 bases, the J end by 6 bases, with 11 bases between. Germline loops: CDR1 SGHDN, CDR2 FVKESK. The CDR3 is made up of 13 amino acids. This CDR3 reads CASSPPTQDTQYF. In DNA, the CDR3 is TGTGCCAGCAGCCCCCCGACTCAGGATACGCAGTATTTT.

The genes are TRBV4-1 and TRBJ1-2, with D possibly TRBD1 on 5 matching bases. This CDR3 spans 15 amino acids. CDR1 and CDR2 (germline): MGHRA, YSYEKL. The ends were cut back, 2 bases at V and 0 bases at J, with 10 bases in the middle. In nucleotides, the CDR3 is TGCGCCAGCAGCCAACGGGACGGAGCTAACTATGGCTACACCTTC. It is translated as CASSQRDGANYGYTF.